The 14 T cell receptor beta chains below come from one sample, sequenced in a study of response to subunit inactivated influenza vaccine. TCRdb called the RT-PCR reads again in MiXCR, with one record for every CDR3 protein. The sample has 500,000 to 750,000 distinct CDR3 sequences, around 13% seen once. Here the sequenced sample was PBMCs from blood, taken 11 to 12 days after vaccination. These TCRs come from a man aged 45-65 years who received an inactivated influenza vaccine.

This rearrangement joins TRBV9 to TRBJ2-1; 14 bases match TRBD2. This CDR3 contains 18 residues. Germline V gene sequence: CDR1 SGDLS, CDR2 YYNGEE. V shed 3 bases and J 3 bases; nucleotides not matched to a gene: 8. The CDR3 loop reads CASSASGTSGSIYNEQFF. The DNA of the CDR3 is TGTGCCAGCAGCGCGTCCGGGACTAGCGGGAGTATCTACAATGAGCAGTTCTTC.

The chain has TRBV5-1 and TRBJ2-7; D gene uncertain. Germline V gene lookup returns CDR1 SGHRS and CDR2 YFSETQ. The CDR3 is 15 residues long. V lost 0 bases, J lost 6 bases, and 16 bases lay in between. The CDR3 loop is CASSLDTVGLREQYF. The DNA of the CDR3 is TGCGCCAGCAGCTTGGACACAGTAGGCCTGCGCGAGCAGTACTTC.

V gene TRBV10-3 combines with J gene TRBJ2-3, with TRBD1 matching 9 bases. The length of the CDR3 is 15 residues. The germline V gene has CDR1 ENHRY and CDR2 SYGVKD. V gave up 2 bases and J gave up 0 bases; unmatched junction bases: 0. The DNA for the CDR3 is TGTGCCATCAGTGAGGGACAGGGGAGCACAGATACGCAGTATTTT. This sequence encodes CAISEGQGSTDTQYF.

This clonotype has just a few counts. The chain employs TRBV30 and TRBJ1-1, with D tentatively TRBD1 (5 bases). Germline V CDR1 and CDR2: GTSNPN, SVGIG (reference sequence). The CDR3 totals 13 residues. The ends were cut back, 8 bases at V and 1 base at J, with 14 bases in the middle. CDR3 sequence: CAATREKNTEAFF. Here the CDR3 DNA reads TGTGCCGCGACCAGGGAGAAGAACACTGAAGCTTTCTTT.

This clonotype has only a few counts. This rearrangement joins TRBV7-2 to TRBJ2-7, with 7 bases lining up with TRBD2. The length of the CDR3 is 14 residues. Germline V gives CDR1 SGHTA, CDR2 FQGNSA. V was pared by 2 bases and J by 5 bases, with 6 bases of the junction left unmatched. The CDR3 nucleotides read TGTGCCAGCAGCTTACGACATAGCGGGCACGAGCAGTACTTC. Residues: CASSLRHSGHEQYF. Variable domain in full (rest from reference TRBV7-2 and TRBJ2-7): GAGVSQSPSNKVTEKGKDVELRCDPISGHTALYWYRQSLGQGLEFLIYFQGNSAPDKSGLPSDRFSAERTGGSVSTLTIQRTQQEDSAVYLCASSLRHSGHEQYFGPGTRLTVT.

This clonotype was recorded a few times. CDR3 coding DNA: TGTGCCAGCAGCTTCCTGACGGCAACTAATGAAAAACTGTTTTTT. Translating gives CASSFLTATNEKLFF. J is TRBJ1-4 and V is TRBV7-8, with unresolved D. Trimming left V 3 bases short and J 0 bases short, with 8 bases between. Germline lookup yields CDR1 SGHVS and CDR2 FQNEAQ. The CDR3 covers 15 residues.

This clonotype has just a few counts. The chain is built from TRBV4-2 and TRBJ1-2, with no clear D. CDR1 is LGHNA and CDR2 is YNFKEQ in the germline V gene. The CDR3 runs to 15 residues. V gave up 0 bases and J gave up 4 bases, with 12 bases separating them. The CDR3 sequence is CASSQDRNSGYGYTF. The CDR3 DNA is TGTGCCAGCAGCCAAGATCGAAATTCCGGCTATGGCTACACCTTC.

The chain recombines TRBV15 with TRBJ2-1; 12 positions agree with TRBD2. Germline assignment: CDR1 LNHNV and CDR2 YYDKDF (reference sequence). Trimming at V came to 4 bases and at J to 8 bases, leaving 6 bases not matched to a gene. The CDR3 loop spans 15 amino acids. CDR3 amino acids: CATSIRLAGVDEQFF. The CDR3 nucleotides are TGTGCCACCAGCATCCGACTAGCGGGAGTTGATGAGCAGTTCTTC.

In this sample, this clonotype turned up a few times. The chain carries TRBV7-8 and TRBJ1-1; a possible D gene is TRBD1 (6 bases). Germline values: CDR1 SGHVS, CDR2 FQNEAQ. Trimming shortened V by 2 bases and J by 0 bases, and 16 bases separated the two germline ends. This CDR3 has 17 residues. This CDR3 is CASSLSGRTAMNTEAFF. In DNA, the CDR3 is TGTGCCAGCAGCTTATCAGGGCGGACAGCTATGAACACTGAAGCTTTCTTT.

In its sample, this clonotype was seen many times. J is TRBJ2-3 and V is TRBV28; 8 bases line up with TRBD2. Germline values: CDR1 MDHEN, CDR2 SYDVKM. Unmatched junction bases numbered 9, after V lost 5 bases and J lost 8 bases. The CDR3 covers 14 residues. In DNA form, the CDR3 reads TGTGCCAGCAGTCTACCCGTAGCGGGATCTACGCAGTATTTT. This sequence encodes CASSLPVAGSTQYF.

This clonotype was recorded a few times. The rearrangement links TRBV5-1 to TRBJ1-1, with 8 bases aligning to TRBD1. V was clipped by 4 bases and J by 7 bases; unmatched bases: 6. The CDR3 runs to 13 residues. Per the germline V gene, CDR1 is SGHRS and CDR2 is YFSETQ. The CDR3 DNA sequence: TGCGCCAGCAGCGACGGGACAGGCATTGAAGCTTTCTTT. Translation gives CASSDGTGIEAFF.

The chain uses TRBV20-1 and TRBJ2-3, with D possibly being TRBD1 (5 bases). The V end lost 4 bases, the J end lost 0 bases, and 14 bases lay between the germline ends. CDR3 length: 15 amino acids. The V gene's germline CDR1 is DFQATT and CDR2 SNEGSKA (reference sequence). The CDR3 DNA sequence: TGCAGTGCTATAAGTACAGGTCCTAGCACAGATACGCAGTATTTT. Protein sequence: CSAISTGPSTDTQYF.

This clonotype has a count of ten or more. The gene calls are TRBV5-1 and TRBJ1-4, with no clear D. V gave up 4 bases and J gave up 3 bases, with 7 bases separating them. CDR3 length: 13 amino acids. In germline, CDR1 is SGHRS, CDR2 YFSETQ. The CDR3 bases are TGCGCCAGCAGCGACGGGTCTAATGAAAAACTGTTTTTT. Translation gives CASSDGSNEKLFF.

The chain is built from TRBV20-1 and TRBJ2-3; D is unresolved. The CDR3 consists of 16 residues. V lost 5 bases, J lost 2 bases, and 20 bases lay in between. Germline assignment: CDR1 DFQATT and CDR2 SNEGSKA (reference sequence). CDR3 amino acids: CSAAQAGSRYTDTQYF. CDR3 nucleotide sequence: TGCAGTGCTGCTCAGGCCGGATCCCGATACACAGATACGCAGTATTTT.